This TCR beta chain was captured in a study of breast tumors, draining lymph nodes, adjacent tissues. Study-level points and caveats: Compared with basal-like, luminal-like tumors shared significantly more repertoire with nontumor tissue. That most tumor T cells come from lymph nodes remained unproven.

TCRdb itself ran the multiplex PCR reads through MiXCR, one entry per CDR3 protein. The profile shows approximately 89,000 distinct CDR3 sequences, approximately 31% of them singletons. This clonotype was picked up many times. Its specificity is not known. Breast cancer patients provided tissue from their axillary draining lymph nodes. The TCR comes from a female donor with breast cancer. Some clones in this sample may be carry-over from other donors' samples. Sequencing was done on a sample of axillary lymph node tissue.

In nucleotides, the CDR3 is TGTGCCAGCAGTGAAACCCAGGCCTTTGGGCAGTACTTC. This codes for CASSETQAFGQYF. The rearrangement links TRBV6-1 to TRBJ2-7; D is ambiguous. Germline CDR1 and CDR2: MNHNS and SASEGT. The CDR3 spans 13 residues. The V and J ends lost 2 bases and 9 bases respectively, with 14 bases between them.